The clone carrying this T cell receptor (beta chain) was counted only a few times. What it binds is not known. This sample is part of a study of T-cell reconstitution after alpha-beta-depleted transplantation in children. The CDR3 extends over 16 amino acids. The V gene lost 7 bases and the J gene lost 1 base, with 20 bases spanning the gap. Germline CDR1 reads SGHDT; CDR2 reads YYEEEE. A library of TCRbeta sequences, prepared with unique molecular identifiers, was generated. TCRdb passed the PCR reads through MiXCR, listing each CDR3 protein once. The sample has over 200,000 distinct CDR3 sequences; approximately 15% are singletons. Overall study findings and caveats: About two months after transplant, alpha-beta T cells reportedly came from several hundred expanded graft clones. Newly produced T cells mostly provided counts and TCRbeta diversity after one year, as hyperexpanded clones declined. In some patients, recipient T cells and intrathymic progenitors surviving conditioning explained high day-60 diversity.

The sequencing used PBMCs, mostly from graft donor cells, collected 360 days after TCRalphabeta/CD19-depleted stem cell transplant. This chain connects TRBV5-6 to TRBJ1-2, with a weak D call TRBD1 (5 bases). The sequence derives from a male patient between 2 and 10 years old who had a stem cell transplant for acute lymphoblastic leukemia, so the T cells may come from the graft donor. The CDR3 here is CASLLLRDGLNYGYTF. The CDR3 DNA follows: TGTGCCAGCCTACTCCTCCGGGACGGACTTAACTATGGCTACACCTTC.